The 30 T cell receptor beta chains below all came from one sample that was sequenced in a study of shared clonotypes between healthy human individuals. Data came from immunoSEQ multiplex PCR; TCRdb stores just in-frame clones and leaves some out. The profile shows about 1.5 million clones, around 98% of them singletons. The material sequenced was naive CD4+ T cells sorted from blood. Subset: CD45RA+ positively selected. The receptors derive from a young man in good health.

J is TRBJ1-1 and V is TRBV5-4, with unresolved D. This CDR3 region has 14 residues. The V gene's germline CDR1 is SGHNT and CDR2 YYREEE (reference sequence). The V gene lost 4 bases and the J gene lost 2 bases, with 12 bases spanning the gap. The CDR3 reads CASSTRDLNTEAFF. In nucleotides, the CDR3 is TGTGCCAGCAGCACACGAGACTTAAACACTGAAGCTTTCTTT.

The chain has TRBV27 and TRBJ1-5, with 11 bases that match TRBD1. Unmatched junction bases numbered 8, after V lost 5 bases and J lost 2 bases. CDR1 is MNHEY, CDR2 SMNVEV, per germline (reference sequence). CDR3 length: 17 amino acids. In DNA form, the CDR3 reads TGTGCCAGCAGTCCGGACAGGGGGCTGATCGGCAATCAGCCCCAGCATTTT. Translated, it gives CASSPDRGLIGNQPQHF.

CDR3 protein: CASSVGQGIAKNIQYF. CDR3 DNA: TGTGCCAGCAGCGTAGGACAGGGAATAGCCAAAAACATTCAGTACTTC. The chain links TRBV9 to TRBJ2-4; 7 nucleotides align to TRBD1. Trimming removed 0 bases from V and 0 bases from J; junction bases left unmatched: 3. The germline V gene has CDR1 SGDLS and CDR2 YYNGEE. This CDR3 has 16 amino acids.

In DNA form, the CDR3 reads TGTGCCAGCAGCCAGAGTAGAAGTCGTGAGACCCAGTACTTC. Translation: CASSQSRSRETQYF. V and J are TRBV14 and TRBJ2-5, with unresolved D. The germline V and J ends were trimmed by 3 bases and 5 bases, with 13 bases remaining between them. The CDR3 runs to 14 residues. Germline CDR1 SGHDN, CDR2 FVKESK.

In this sample, this clone turned up once. CDR3 coding DNA: TGTGCCATCAGTCTAAAACCCGGGACAGGGGACGACGAGCAGTACTTC. Encoded protein: CAISLKPGTGDDEQYF. The V and J genes are TRBV10-3 and TRBJ2-7; 10 bases line up with TRBD1. The J segment lost 5 bases and the V segment lost 5 bases, leaving 12 bases of the junction unmatched. The CDR3 has 16 amino acids. Germline CDR1 and CDR2: ENHRY and SYGVKD.

The chain combines TRBV13 with TRBJ2-1; maybe TRBD2 (5 bases). From germline, CDR1 is PRHDT and CDR2 FYEKMQ (reference sequence). The CDR3 sequence is 12 residues long. Between the trimmed V and J ends, which lost 4 bases and 10 bases, there was a span of 11 bases. CDR3 residues: CASSYSAREQFF. CDR3 nucleotides: TGTGCCAGCAGCTATAGCGCGAGGGAGCAGTTCTTC. Together with reference TRBV13 and TRBJ2-1, the CDR3 gives the full variable domain: AAGVIQSPRHLIKEKRETATLKCYPIPRHDTVYWYQQGPGQDPQFLISFYEKMQSDKGSIPDRFSAQQFSDYHSELNMSSLELGDSALYFCASSYSAREQFFGPGTRLTVL.

This clone was recorded once. This chain connects TRBV5-3 to TRBJ2-1; TRBD2 agrees at 11 bases. TRBV5-3 is noted as an ORF with a role that remains uncertain. The CDR3 runs to 17 residues. V was clipped by 4 bases and J by 8 bases; unmatched bases: 14. The DNA of the CDR3 is TGTGCCAGAAGCCCGCCACTAGCGGGAGATACTTGGTATGAGCAGTTCTTC. Protein sequence: CARSPPLAGDTWYEQFF.

This sequence joins TRBV28 and TRBJ2-7; 9 nucleotides agree with TRBD1. The CDR3 is made up of 14 amino acids. Looked up from germline, CDR1 is MDHEN and CDR2 is SYDVKM. V shed 5 bases and J 4 bases; nucleotides not matched to a gene: 6. The CDR3 loop is CASSPPGTGYEQYF. CDR3 nucleotide sequence: TGTGCCAGCAGTCCTCCCGGGACAGGGTACGAGCAGTACTTC. Together with reference TRBV28 and TRBJ2-7, the CDR3 gives the full variable domain: DVKVTQSSRYLVKRTGEKVFLECVQDMDHENMFWYRQDPGLGLRLIYFSYDVKMKEKGDIPEGYSVSREKKERFSLILESASTNQTSMYLCASSPPGTGYEQYFGPGTRLTVT.

This rearrangement joins TRBV5-1 to TRBJ2-5; tentatively, D is TRBD1 (6 bases). CDR3 length: 15 residues. V dropped 4 bases and J dropped 2 bases, with 15 bases sitting between them. Per germline, CDR1 SGHRS and CDR2 YFSETQ. In nucleotides, the CDR3 is TGCGCCAGCAGCCCCGGAAGGGGGTATCAAGAGACCCAGTACTTC. It encodes CASSPGRGYQETQYF.

The rearrangement joins TRBV7-9 to TRBJ1-3; no clear D gene. Germline V gives CDR1 SEHNR, CDR2 FQNEAQ (reference sequence). The CDR3 extends over 13 amino acids. Between the trimmed V and J ends, which lost 5 bases and 0 bases, there was a span of 5 bases. CDR3 amino acids: CASSRASGNTIYF. The CDR3 DNA sequence: TGTGCCAGCAGCAGGGCCTCTGGAAACACCATATATTTT.

The chain has TRBV6-1 and TRBJ2-5; D ambiguous. Germline V gene data show CDR1 as MNHNS and CDR2 as SASEGT. V lost 3 bases, J lost 9 bases, and 8 bases lay in between. The CDR3 runs 11 residues. The CDR3 region is CASSDRKPQYF. The CDR3 region has the DNA TGTGCCAGCAGTGACAGGAAGCCCCAGTACTTC.

This chain joins TRBV9 and TRBJ1-5; 8 positions agree with TRBD1. The V segment lost 2 bases and the J segment 2 bases; nucleotides outside the gene matches: 24. The CDR3 spans 22 residues. The germline V gene has CDR1 SGDLS and CDR2 YYNGEE. The CDR3 DNA reads as TGTGCCAGCAGCGTGAAACGGGACAGGATTAGCATATACTTACGAGGCAATCAGCCCCAGCATTTT. It encodes CASSVKRDRISIYLRGNQPQHF.

The chain uses TRBV5-1 and TRBJ2-5; possibly TRBD2 for D (7 bases). CDR3 length: 18 residues. Trimming pared 4 bases from V and 4 bases from J, leaving 26 bases between. Germline-derived CDR1 and CDR2 are SGHRS and YFSETQ. In nucleotides, the CDR3 is TGCGCCAGCAGCCCGCCCCATACAAGGGAGGGGGGTCTAGAGACCCAGTACTTC. This gives the protein CASSPPHTREGGLETQYF.

This clone is a singleton in its sample. The chain has TRBV19 and TRBJ2-5; 7 nucleotides line up with TRBD2. The germline V gene has CDR1 LNHDA and CDR2 SQIVND (reference sequence). The CDR3 sequence is 17 residues long. The V segment lost 2 bases and the J segment 4 bases; nucleotides outside the gene matches: 13. The CDR3 loop is CASSISWTRGNRETQYF. The CDR3, as DNA: TGTGCCAGTAGTATAAGTTGGACTAGGGGCAATAGAGAGACCCAGTACTTC. Looking up the rest from reference TRBV19 and TRBJ2-5 gives the full variable domain: DGGITQSPKYLFRKEGQNVTLSCEQNLNHDAMYWYRQDPGQGLRLIYYSQIVNDFQKGDIAEGYSVSREKKESFPLTVTSAQKNPTAFYLCASSISWTRGNRETQYFGPGTRLLVL.

The J gene is TRBJ2-3, the V gene TRBV5-8; D call uncertain. The CDR3 contains 13 residues. In germline, CDR1 is SGHTS, CDR2 YDEGEE. V lost 0 bases, J lost 2 bases, and 4 bases lay in between. DNA of the CDR3: TGTGCCAGCAGCTTGGGACCCACAGATACGCAGTATTTT. This codes for CASSLGPTDTQYF.

As DNA, the CDR3 is TGTGCCAGCTCACCGATAGAGGCAAGCGGAACCTCCCCCACAGATACGCAGTATTTT. Translation: CASSPIEASGTSPTDTQYF. The chain uses TRBV18 and TRBJ2-3, with D maybe TRBD2 (5 bases). The CDR3 covers 19 residues. Between the trimmed V and J ends, which lost 3 bases and 2 bases, there was a span of 24 bases. CDR1 KGHSH and CDR2 LQKENI come from the germline V gene.

This sequence joins TRBV7-9 and TRBJ1-2; maybe TRBD1 (6 bases). Germline CDR1 is SEHNR and CDR2 is FQNEAQ (reference sequence). V lost 5 bases to trimming and J lost 6 bases, with 16 bases between them. This CDR3 contains 14 residues. The CDR3 DNA reads as TGTGCCAGCAGCCTCGTCATTTACAGGGATGGCTACACCTTC. Translated: CASSLVIYRDGYTF.

This rearrangement joins TRBV10-2 to TRBJ2-2; possibly TRBD1 for D (5 bases). V shed 5 bases and J shed 1 base, with 8 bases lying between them. Per the germline V gene, CDR1 is WSHSY and CDR2 is SAAADI. The CDR3 is 14 amino acids. CDR3 sequence (DNA): TGCGCCAGCAGTAGAACAGGGAACACCGGGGAGCTGTTTTTT. It is translated as CASSRTGNTGELFF.

V gene TRBV19 combines with J gene TRBJ2-1, with D uncertain. The CDR3 contains 13 residues. V was shortened by 7 bases and J by 10 bases, with 17 bases between the two germline ends. CDR1 and CDR2 from the germline V gene are LNHDA and SQIVND (reference sequence). CDR3 region: CASISSHNEEQFF. CDR3 in DNA: TGTGCCAGTATCAGTTCTCACAATGAGGAGCAGTTCTTC.

V and J are TRBV19 and TRBJ1-3; D unclear. Germline CDR1 and CDR2: LNHDA and SQIVND (reference sequence). Trimming left V 3 bases short and J 1 base short, with 7 bases between. CDR3 length: 14 amino acids. CDR3 region: CASSILGSGNTIYF. In DNA, the CDR3 is TGTGCCAGTAGTATTTTGGGATCTGGAAACACCATATATTTT.

The chain carries TRBV6-5 and TRBJ2-7; no definite D call. V was clipped by 10 bases and J by 3 bases, with 10 bases between them. The CDR3 is 11 residues long. The V gene's germline CDR1 is MNHEY and CDR2 SVGAGI. The CDR3 bases are TGTGCCACACTAAGAAGCTACGAGCAGTACTTC. Translated: CATLRSYEQYF.

This clone was counted once. The chain joins TRBV19 to TRBJ2-7, with TRBD2 matching 7 bases. The CDR3 covers 14 residues. Germline V lookup: CDR1 LNHDA, CDR2 SQIVND (reference sequence). After removal of 5 bases from V and 4 bases from J, the junction contained 8 bases not matched to a gene. The DNA for the CDR3 is TGTGCCAGTAGTGCTCGTGGGGGAGGGTACGAGCAGTACTTC. This codes for CASSARGGGYEQYF.

The gene calls are TRBV18 and TRBJ1-4, with 9 nucleotides matching TRBD1. Unmatched junction bases numbered 14, after V lost 6 bases and J lost 3 bases. Germline CDR1 KGHSH, CDR2 LQKENI. The CDR3 spans 18 residues. The CDR3 is CASSYGWDRVGPNEKLFF. DNA for the CDR3: TGTGCCAGCTCCTACGGATGGGACAGGGTTGGCCCTAATGAAAAACTGTTTTTT.

The gene calls are TRBV6-5 and TRBJ1-1, with D perhaps TRBD1 (5 bases). Trimming stripped 2 bases from V and 7 bases from J, with 14 bases between. CDR3 size: 14 residues. Per germline, CDR1 MNHEY and CDR2 SVGAGI. The CDR3: CASSYTVWGGEAFF. CDR3 DNA: TGTGCCAGCAGTTACACGGTTTGGGGCGGTGAAGCTTTCTTT.

The gene calls are TRBV5-4 and TRBJ2-7; D is perhaps TRBD1 or TRBD2 (5 bases each). Trimming cost V 4 bases and J 2 bases, with 16 bases left between them. The CDR3 covers 15 residues. Germline loops: CDR1 SGHNT, CDR2 YYREEE (reference sequence). The CDR3 reads CASSATGTPPYEQYF. The CDR3 region has the DNA TGTGCCAGCAGCGCGACCGGGACCCCCCCCTACGAGCAGTACTTC.

The chain couples TRBV29-1 to TRBJ2-1; 7 nucleotides align to TRBD2. The V gene's germline CDR1 is SQVTM and CDR2 ANQGSEA. Trimming at V came to 8 bases and at J to 8 bases, leaving 6 bases not matched to a gene. The CDR3 is 11 amino acids. The DNA for the CDR3 is TGCAGCTCTTGGGGGAGGGATGAGCAGTTCTTC. It encodes CSSWGRDEQFF.

The V and J genes are TRBV10-3 and TRBJ1-2, with D tentatively TRBD1 (5 bases). Germline-derived CDR1 and CDR2 are ENHRY and SYGVKD. V was clipped by 0 bases and J by 7 bases, with 18 bases between them. There are 16 residues in the CDR3. CDR3 bases: TGTGCCATCAGTGAGTCGATGTTAGGCCCCGGGGGTGGCTACACCTTC. This translates into CAISESMLGPGGGYTF.

The chain is built from TRBV5-1 and TRBJ1-5, with 7 bases aligning to TRBD1. The ends lost 4 bases at V and 4 bases at J; junction bases unmatched: 5. CDR3 size: 14 residues. The germline V gene encodes CDR1 SGHRS and CDR2 YFSETQ. The CDR3 is CASSPRGGNQPQHF. CDR3 nucleotides: TGCGCCAGCAGCCCCAGGGGGGGGAATCAGCCCCAGCATTTT.

The CDR3 DNA reads as TGTGCCAGCAAGGAGGTCGGGATAGCTCAAACGCAGTTCTTC. It is translated as CASKEVGIAQTQFF. The V call is TRBV25-1, the J call TRBJ2-1; D is possibly TRBD2 (5 bases). Trimming shortened V by 7 bases and J by 12 bases, and 22 bases separated the two germline ends. The CDR3 length is 14 residues. The germline gives CDR1 MGHDK, CDR2 SYGVNS.

The gene calls are TRBV15 and TRBJ2-7; D might be TRBD2 (6 bases). The CDR3 has 16 residues. The germline V gene has CDR1 LNHNV and CDR2 YYDKDF (reference sequence). V lost 3 bases and J lost 2, with 17 bases in between. The CDR3: CATSRLPSARPYEQYF. The CDR3 bases are TGTGCCACCAGCAGGCTCCCTAGCGCGAGACCCTACGAGCAGTACTTC.